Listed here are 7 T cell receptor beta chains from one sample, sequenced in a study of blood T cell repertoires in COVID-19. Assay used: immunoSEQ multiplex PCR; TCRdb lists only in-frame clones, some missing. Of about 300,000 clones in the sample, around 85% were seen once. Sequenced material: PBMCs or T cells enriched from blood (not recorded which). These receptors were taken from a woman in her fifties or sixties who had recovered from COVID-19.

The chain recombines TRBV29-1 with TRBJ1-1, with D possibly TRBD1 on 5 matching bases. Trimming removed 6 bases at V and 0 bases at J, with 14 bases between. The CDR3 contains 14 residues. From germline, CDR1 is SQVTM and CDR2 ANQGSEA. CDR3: CSVSSTTVNTEAFF. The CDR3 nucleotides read TGCAGCGTCTCAAGTACGACAGTGAACACTGAAGCTTTCTTT.

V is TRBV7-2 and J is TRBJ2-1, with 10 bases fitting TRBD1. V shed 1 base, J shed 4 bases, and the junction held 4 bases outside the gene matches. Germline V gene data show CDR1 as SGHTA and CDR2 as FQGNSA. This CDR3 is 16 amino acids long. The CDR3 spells CASSLEGTGVYNEQFF. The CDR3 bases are TGTGCCAGCAGCTTAGAGGGGACAGGGGTTTACAATGAGCAGTTCTTC.

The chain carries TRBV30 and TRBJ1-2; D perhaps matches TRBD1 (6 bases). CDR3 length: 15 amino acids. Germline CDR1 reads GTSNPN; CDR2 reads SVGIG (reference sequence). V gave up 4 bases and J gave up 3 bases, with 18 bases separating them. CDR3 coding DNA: TGTGCCTGGAACCATCGGGGGGCGGCAGACTATGGCTACACCTTC. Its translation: CAWNHRGAADYGYTF.

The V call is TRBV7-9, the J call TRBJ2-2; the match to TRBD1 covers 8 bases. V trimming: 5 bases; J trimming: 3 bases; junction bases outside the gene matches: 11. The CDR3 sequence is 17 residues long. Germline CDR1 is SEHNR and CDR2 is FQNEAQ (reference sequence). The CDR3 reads CASSIGTGGEDTGELFF. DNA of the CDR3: TGTGCCAGCAGCATCGGTACAGGGGGTGAGGACACCGGGGAGCTGTTTTTT.

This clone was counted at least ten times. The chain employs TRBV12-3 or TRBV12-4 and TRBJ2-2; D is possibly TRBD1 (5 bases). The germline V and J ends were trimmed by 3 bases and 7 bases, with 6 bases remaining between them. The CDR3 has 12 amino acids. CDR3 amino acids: CASSFRDGELFF. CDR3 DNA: TGTGCCAGCAGTTTCAGGGACGGGGAGCTGTTTTTT.

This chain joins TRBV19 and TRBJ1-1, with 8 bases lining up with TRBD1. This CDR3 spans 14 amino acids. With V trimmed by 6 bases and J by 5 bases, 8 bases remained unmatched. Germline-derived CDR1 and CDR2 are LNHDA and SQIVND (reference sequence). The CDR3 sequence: CASSRDRGWTEAFF. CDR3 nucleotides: TGTGCCAGTAGCCGAGACAGGGGATGGACTGAAGCTTTCTTT. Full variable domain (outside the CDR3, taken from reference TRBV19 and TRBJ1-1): DGGITQSPKYLFRKEGQNVTLSCEQNLNHDAMYWYRQDPGQGLRLIYYSQIVNDFQKGDIAEGYSVSREKKESFPLTVTSAQKNPTAFYLCASSRDRGWTEAFFGQGTRLTVV.

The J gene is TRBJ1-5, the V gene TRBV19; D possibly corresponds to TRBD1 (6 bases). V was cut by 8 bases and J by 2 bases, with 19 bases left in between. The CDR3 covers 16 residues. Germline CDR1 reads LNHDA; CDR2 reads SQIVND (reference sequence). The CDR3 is CASQLGSTGRNQPQHF. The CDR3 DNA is TGTGCCAGTCAATTGGGCTCGACAGGACGCAATCAGCCCCAGCATTTT.